This TCR beta chain emerged from a study of blood T cell repertoires in COVID-19. At the level of the study: Spain, Italy and the United States supplied samples that represented acute and convalescent COVID-19. In each case, the material was cDNA or gDNA derived from T cells, B-cell-depleted T cells, or PBMCs.

The authors' processing: It was from reference gene primer amplification that nucleated cell counts were estimated. The method was immunoSEQ multiplex PCR; TCRdb's version includes in-frame clones alone and lacks a portion of them. V and J calls and clone size are as listed in that table; D and trimming were resolved from the DNA. The table shows some 370,000 clones, with under 85% occurring only once. Germline V gene sequence: CDR1 SGHNT, CDR2 YYREEE (reference sequence). This CDR3 has 16 amino acids. The V gene lost 3 bases and the J gene lost 7 bases, with 19 bases spanning the gap. Participant-given clinical history determined each cohort assignment.

The chain links TRBV5-4 to TRBJ2-2, with D hard to call. The TCR originated in a woman in her forties or fifties who had recovered from COVID-19. Sequences were obtained from PBMCs or T cells enriched from blood (not recorded which). This chain's CDR3 is CASSSSLGVIGGELFF. The CDR3 DNA reads as TGTGCCAGCAGCTCCTCATTAGGAGTGATAGGCGGGGAGCTGTTTTTT.